This entry lists 6 T cell receptor beta chains sequenced from one sample in a study of blood T cell repertoires in COVID-19. Libraries were prepared by immunoSEQ multiplex PCR; TCRdb keeps only in-frame clonotypes and omits some of them. The sample lists under 300,000 clones; 88% were seen once. Sequenced sample: PBMCs or T cells enriched from blood (not recorded which). The receptors originated from a woman between 25 and 40 years old who had recovered from COVID-19.

This clone has a handful of counts. The rearrangement links TRBV5-1 to TRBJ1-4, with TRBD1 identical over 7 bases. CDR1 and CDR2 from the germline V gene are SGHRS and YFSETQ. The CDR3 is 15 amino acids. The J segment lost 8 bases and the V segment lost 0 bases, leaving 7 bases of the junction unmatched. CDR3 residues: CASSLVTGVGEKLFF. The DNA for the CDR3 is TGCGCCAGCAGCTTGGTCACAGGGGTAGGAGAAAAACTGTTTTTT.

This chain uses TRBV5-1 with TRBJ1-2, with 7 bases aligning to TRBD1. CDR3 length: 13 amino acids. Germline V gene data show CDR1 as SGHRS and CDR2 as YFSETQ. With V trimmed by 4 bases and J by 4 bases, 4 bases remained unmatched. CDR3 protein: CASSTGTAYGYTF. DNA for the CDR3: TGCGCCAGCAGCACCGGGACAGCCTATGGCTACACCTTC.

This chain connects TRBV9 to TRBJ2-5; the D is unclear. CDR3 size: 15 residues. With 0 bases removed from V and 5 bases from J, the gap between germline ends came to 14 bases. Germline V lookup: CDR1 SGDLS, CDR2 YYNGEE. The chain's CDR3 is CASSVVPEVGETQYF. The CDR3 bases are TGTGCCAGCAGCGTAGTCCCAGAGGTTGGTGAGACCCAGTACTTC.

The table lists this clone with a few counts. This sequence joins TRBV19 and TRBJ1-4; 7 bases map to TRBD1. J lost 7 bases, V lost 5 bases, and 13 bases had no gene match. CDR1 and CDR2 (germline): LNHDA, SQIVND (reference sequence). The CDR3 runs 16 residues. The CDR3 sequence: CASSGTPRGSIEKLFF. For the CDR3, the DNA is TGTGCCAGTAGTGGAACCCCCAGGGGGTCTATTGAAAAACTGTTTTTT.

This chain joins TRBV5-1 and TRBJ1-1; D gene uncertain. CDR1 is SGHRS and CDR2 is YFSETQ in the germline V gene. Trimming removed 0 bases from V and 5 bases from J, with 5 bases in between. This CDR3 contains 12 residues. In DNA, the CDR3 is TGCGCCAGCAGCTTGGGGGCAACTGAAGCTTTCTTT. It translates to CASSLGATEAFF.

About this clone itself: One junction end does not reproduce the germline sequence, and a read error may be involved. This chain uses TRBV24-1 with TRBJ2-7; 9 bases are shared with TRBD2. CDR1 and CDR2 from the germline V gene are KGHDR and SFDVKD. The CDR3 consists of 20 residues. In DNA form, the CDR3 reads TGTGCCACCAGTGATTTGCAGGAGACTAGCGGAGCACTTCCCTCCCACGAGCAGTACTTC. Its protein is CATSDLQETSGALPSHEQYF.